Presented here are 25 T cell receptor beta chains from one specimen sequenced in a study of somatic mutations in cytotoxic T cells in rheumatoid arthritis. Data came from immunoSEQ multiplex PCR; TCRdb stores just in-frame clones and leaves some out. Of roughly 14,000 clones listed, about nine tenths are singletons. The sequenced sample consisted of CD4+ T cells sorted from blood. The receptors come from a man in his 70s with rheumatoid arthritis.

The chain is built from TRBV27 and TRBJ1-1; 7 nucleotides line up with TRBD1. Unmatched junction bases numbered 5, after V lost 6 bases and J lost 1 base. There are 14 residues in the CDR3. Germline V gives CDR1 MNHEY, CDR2 SMNVEV (reference sequence). The CDR3 region is CASSRDRSNTEAFF. CDR3 DNA sequence: TGTGCCAGCAGCCGGGACAGATCGAACACTGAAGCTTTCTTT.

This sequence joins TRBV7-8 and TRBJ1-2; 7 positions match TRBD1. The CDR3 extends over 14 amino acids. The V and J ends lost 0 bases and 3 bases, in that order; junction bases with no gene match: 1. Germline CDR1 reads SGHVS; CDR2 reads FQNEAQ. In DNA form, the CDR3 reads TGTGCCAGCAGCTTAGCGGACAGGTACTATGGCTACACCTTC. Translated, it gives CASSLADRYYGYTF.

The chain has TRBV5-1 and TRBJ1-2, with TRBD1 matching over 9 bases. There are 15 residues in the CDR3. The ends lost 4 bases at V and 7 bases at J; junction bases unmatched: 11. Germline loops: CDR1 SGHRS, CDR2 YFSETQ. The CDR3 bases are TGCGCCAGCAGCGCCTCCGGGACAGGGCCGGGTGGCTACACCTTC. It is translated as CASSASGTGPGGYTF. The complete variable domain, with remaining parts taken from reference TRBV5-1 and TRBJ1-2, reads KAGVTQTPRYLIKTRGQQVTLSCSPISGHRSVSWYQQTPGQGLQFLFEYFSETQRNKGNFPGRFSGRQFSNSRSEMNVSTLELGDSALYLCASSASGTGPGGYTFGSGTRLTVV.

A remark on this clone: A read error may account for a junction end that differs from germline. This rearrangement joins TRBV6-1 to TRBJ2-7, with 13 bases matching TRBD2. The CDR3 is 15 residues long. Germline V lookup: CDR1 MNHNS, CDR2 SASEGT. The CDR3 region is CASSVLSYGLAGVNF. CDR3 bases: TGTGCCAGCAGTGTTCTGAGTTACGGACTAGCGGGAGTGAACTTC.

The rearrangement links TRBV19 to TRBJ1-5, with a weak D call TRBD1 (5 bases). CDR3 length equals 15 residues. The germline V gene encodes CDR1 LNHDA and CDR2 SQIVND (reference sequence). With 5 bases removed from V and 7 bases from J, the gap between germline ends came to 18 bases. Written as DNA, the CDR3 is TGTGCCAGTAGTCTAAGGGCCAGGGTGCAACAGCCCCAGCATTTT. Residues: CASSLRARVQQPQHF.

The CDR3, as DNA: TGCGCCAGCACCCGAGGACAGGGGATTAACACTGAAGCTTTCTTT. This codes for CASTRGQGINTEAFF. The chain recombines TRBV10-2 with TRBJ1-1, with TRBD1 matching over 9 bases. With 7 bases clipped from V and 2 bases from J, the junction kept 8 bases outside the gene matches. The CDR3 sequence is 15 residues long. Germline V gene data show CDR1 as WSHSY and CDR2 as SAAADI.

The chain has TRBV5-1 and TRBJ1-1; 8 positions agree with TRBD1. The germline V gene encodes CDR1 SGHRS and CDR2 YFSETQ. The CDR3 spans 14 residues. J was trimmed by 0 bases and V by 4 bases; bases with no gene match: 2. CDR3 sequence: CASSQDRVNTEAFF. DNA of the CDR3: TGCGCCAGCAGCCAGGACAGGGTGAACACTGAAGCTTTCTTT. The variable domain in full, completed from reference TRBV5-1 and TRBJ1-1, reads KAGVTQTPRYLIKTRGQQVTLSCSPISGHRSVSWYQQTPGQGLQFLFEYFSETQRNKGNFPGRFSGRQFSNSRSEMNVSTLELGDSALYLCASSQDRVNTEAFFGQGTRLTVV.

With regard to this clone: In this CDR3 the conserved last residue, phenylalanine or tryptophan, is missing, so a read error is likely. The chain joins TRBV28 to TRBJ2-6; 9 bases map to TRBD1. This CDR3 is built from 16 residues. Germline CDR1 MDHEN, CDR2 SYDVKM. Unmatched junction bases numbered 8, after V lost 7 bases and J lost 4 bases. The CDR3, as DNA: TGTGCCAGCATCCGGGACAGGGAAATCGGGGCCAACGTCCTGACTCTC. This sequence encodes CASIRDREIGANVLTL.

This clone has more than one count but fewer than ten. This chain joins TRBV6-1 and TRBJ1-1; D is ambiguous. Germline CDR1 MNHNS, CDR2 SASEGT. V lost 0 bases and J lost 5, with 13 bases in between. The CDR3 runs 15 residues. The CDR3 DNA follows: TGTGCCAGCAGTGAAGCGGTGAACGCGAGGACTGAAGCTTTCTTT. It translates to CASSEAVNARTEAFF.

The chain carries TRBV7-2 and TRBJ2-7; TRBD2 aligns across 9 bases. Germline values: CDR1 SGHTA, CDR2 FQGNSA. The CDR3 loop spans 15 amino acids. J gave up 4 bases and V 3 bases, and 7 bases lay outside the gene matches. CDR3 sequence: CASSFTSSGVYEQYF. The CDR3, as DNA: TGTGCCAGCAGCTTTACCTCTAGCGGGGTGTACGAGCAGTACTTC.

The genes are TRBV6-5 and TRBJ1-6; tentatively, D is TRBD1 (5 bases). Trimming stripped 2 bases from V and 8 bases from J, with 13 bases between. Per the germline V gene, CDR1 is MNHEY and CDR2 is SVGAGI. This CDR3 contains 15 residues. For the CDR3, the DNA is TGTGCCAGCAGTTACGCCACTGCGGGGGATTCACCCCTCCACTTT. As protein: CASSYATAGDSPLHF.

The CDR3 sequence is CAWGRGLSYEQYF. CDR3 nucleotides: TGTGCCTGGGGCAGGGGTCTTTCCTACGAGCAGTACTTC. V usage is TRBV30 and J usage is TRBJ2-7, with D perhaps matching TRBD1 (6 bases). Germline V CDR1 and CDR2: GTSNPN, SVGIG (reference sequence). V lost 5 bases and J 1 base, leaving 12 bases between the germline ends. The CDR3 spans 13 residues.

This clone has just one count. The chain recombines TRBV7-9 with TRBJ2-7; TRBD2 agrees at 9 bases. The CDR3 runs 15 residues. The germline CDR1 and CDR2 sequences are SEHNR and FQNEAQ (reference sequence). J lost 4 bases, V lost 5 bases, and 9 bases had no gene match. The CDR3 is CASSALAGAGYEQYF. The DNA for the CDR3 is TGTGCCAGCAGCGCCTTAGCGGGGGCTGGGTACGAGCAGTACTTC.

The V gene is TRBV30, the J gene TRBJ1-4; a possible D gene is TRBD1 (6 bases). Trimming took off 2 bases at V and 3 bases at J, with 22 bases between the two ends. The CDR3 loop spans 18 amino acids. Germline lookup yields CDR1 GTSNPN and CDR2 SVGIG (reference sequence). CDR3 bases: TGTGCCTGGAGTCCTTGGAGAGGGGGGGTTTTATCTAATGAAAAACTGTTTTTT. It codes for CAWSPWRGGVLSNEKLFF.

The chain joins TRBV2 to TRBJ2-1, with 10 bases identical to TRBD1. With 0 bases clipped from V and 6 bases from J, the junction kept 8 bases outside the gene matches. Germline CDR1 is SNHLY and CDR2 is FYNNEI. There are 17 residues in the CDR3. CDR3: CASSEAQGTGVGNEQFF. CDR3 coding DNA: TGTGCCAGCAGTGAAGCGCAGGGGACAGGGGTGGGCAATGAGCAGTTCTTC.

This chain joins TRBV7-2 and TRBJ2-3; perhaps TRBD2 as D (5 bases). V lost 5 bases to trimming and J lost 3 bases, with 6 bases between them. The germline gives CDR1 SGHTA, CDR2 FQGNSA. This CDR3 region has 12 residues. In nucleotides, the CDR3 is TGTGCCAGCAGCCGAGGGACAGATACGCAGTATTTT. The encoded protein is CASSRGTDTQYF. The full variable domain, rest sourced from reference TRBV7-2 and TRBJ2-3, is GAGVSQSPSNKVTEKGKDVELRCDPISGHTALYWYRQSLGQGLEFLIYFQGNSAPDKSGLPSDRFSAERTGGSVSTLTIQRTQQEDSAVYLCASSRGTDTQYFGPGTRLTVL.

The genes are TRBV5-1 and TRBJ2-7, with TRBD1 as a possible D gene (6 bases). The germline CDR1 and CDR2 sequences are SGHRS and YFSETQ. The ends were cut back, 0 bases at V and 6 bases at J, with 19 bases in the middle. The CDR3 totals 16 residues. Written as DNA, the CDR3 is TGCGCCAGCAGCTTGGTTGGGGGCCCTTTAGGGAGCGAGCAGTACTTC. It yields the protein CASSLVGGPLGSEQYF.

This clone was seen only once. This chain joins TRBV15 and TRBJ1-5; D perhaps matches TRBD1 (6 bases). CDR1 LNHNV and CDR2 YYDKDF come from the germline V gene (reference sequence). The CDR3 covers 16 residues. Trimming removed 3 bases at V and 7 bases at J, with 19 bases between. CDR3: CATSRGGEGGRQPQHF. CDR3 in DNA: TGTGCCACCAGCAGGGGGGGGGAGGGGGGCAGGCAGCCCCAGCATTTT.

The chain has TRBV6-1 and TRBJ2-1; 7 bases align to TRBD1. Germline V lookup: CDR1 MNHNS, CDR2 SASEGT. The J segment lost 7 bases and the V segment lost 7 bases, leaving 7 bases of the junction unmatched. This CDR3 contains 13 residues. The CDR3 DNA reads TGTGCCAGCACCCGGACAGGAATGAATGAGCAGTTCTTC. Protein: CASTRTGMNEQFF.

The J gene is TRBJ2-2, the V gene TRBV7-9; the match to TRBD2 covers 8 bases. The length of the CDR3 is 15 residues. The germline gives CDR1 SEHNR, CDR2 FQNEAQ (reference sequence). J was trimmed by 7 bases and V by 5 bases; bases with no gene match: 9. The CDR3 spells CASSPRGGDGGELFF. The CDR3 DNA is TGTGCCAGCAGCCCCCGGGGGGGGGACGGCGGGGAGCTGTTTTTT.

This clone has just one count. The gene calls are TRBV19 and TRBJ1-1, with 8 bases lining up with TRBD1. Germline V gene sequence: CDR1 LNHDA, CDR2 SQIVND (reference sequence). The CDR3 is 14 amino acids. V was pared by 4 bases and J by 1 base, with 2 bases of the junction left unmatched. Here the CDR3 DNA reads TGTGCCAGTAGTACCAGGGGGCAGAACACTGAAGCTTTCTTT. Its protein is CASSTRGQNTEAFF.

The V call is TRBV5-6, the J call TRBJ1-2; 7 bases map to TRBD1. The junction had 7 bases not matched to a gene; V was cut back by 1 base and J by 1 base. Germline V gives CDR1 SGHDT, CDR2 YYEEEE. This CDR3 has 16 residues. CDR3 loop: CASSLRGTERNYGYTF. The CDR3 DNA follows: TGTGCCAGCAGCTTGCGTGGGACAGAGCGTAACTATGGCTACACCTTC.

V is TRBV5-1 and J is TRBJ2-1; D may be TRBD2 (6 bases). CDR3 size: 16 residues. Germline CDR1 is SGHRS and CDR2 is YFSETQ. The germline V and J ends were trimmed by 0 bases and 0 bases, with 10 bases remaining between them. Here the CDR3 DNA reads TGCGCCAGCAGCTTGGCCTTGGGGGGCTCCTACAATGAGCAGTTCTTC. Translation gives CASSLALGGSYNEQFF.

The rearrangement joins TRBV10-3 to TRBJ2-1; a possible D gene is TRBD2 (5 bases). Trimming removed 4 bases from V and 8 bases from J, with 9 bases in between. CDR1 ENHRY and CDR2 SYGVKD come from the germline V gene. The CDR3 runs 12 residues. As DNA, the CDR3 is TGTGCCATCAGTGTGAGGGCGGATGAGCAGTTCTTC. Protein sequence: CAISVRADEQFF.

This clone was seen a single time. This chain uses TRBV30 with TRBJ1-4; D is ambiguous. Trimming removed 3 bases from V and 0 bases from J, with 14 bases in between. CDR1 GTSNPN and CDR2 SVGIG come from the germline V gene (reference sequence). The CDR3 is made up of 16 amino acids. Here the CDR3 DNA reads TGTGCCTGGAGAGGCCCGGGAACTGCAACTAATGAAAAACTGTTTTTT. This sequence encodes CAWRGPGTATNEKLFF.